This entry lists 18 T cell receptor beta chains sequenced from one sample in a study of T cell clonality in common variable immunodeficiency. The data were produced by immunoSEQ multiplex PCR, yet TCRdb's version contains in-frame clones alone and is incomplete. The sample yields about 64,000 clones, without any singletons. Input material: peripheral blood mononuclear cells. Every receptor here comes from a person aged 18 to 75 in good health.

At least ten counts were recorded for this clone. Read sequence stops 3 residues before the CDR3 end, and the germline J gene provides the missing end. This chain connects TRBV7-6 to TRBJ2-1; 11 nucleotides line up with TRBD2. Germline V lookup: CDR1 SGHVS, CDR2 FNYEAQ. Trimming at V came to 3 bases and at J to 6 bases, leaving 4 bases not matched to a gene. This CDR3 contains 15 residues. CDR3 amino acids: CASSFLAGGPNEQFF. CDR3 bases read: TGTGCCAGCAGCTTCCTAGCGGGGGGACCCAATGAG.

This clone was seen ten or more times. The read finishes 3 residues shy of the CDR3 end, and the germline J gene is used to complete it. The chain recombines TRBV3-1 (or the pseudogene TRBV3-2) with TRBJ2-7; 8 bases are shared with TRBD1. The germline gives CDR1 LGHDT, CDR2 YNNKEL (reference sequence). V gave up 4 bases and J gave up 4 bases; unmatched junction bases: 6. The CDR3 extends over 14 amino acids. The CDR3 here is CASSPLRQGYEQYF. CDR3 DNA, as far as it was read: TGTGCCAGCAGCCCCCTTCGACAGGGGTACGAG.

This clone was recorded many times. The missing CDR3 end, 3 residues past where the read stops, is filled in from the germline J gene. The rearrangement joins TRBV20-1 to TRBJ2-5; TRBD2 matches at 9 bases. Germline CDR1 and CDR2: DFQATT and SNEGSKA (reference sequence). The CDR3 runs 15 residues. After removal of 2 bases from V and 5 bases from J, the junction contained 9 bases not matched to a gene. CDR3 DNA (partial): TGCAGTGCTAGATTGGCGGGAGGGCCCTGGGAGACC. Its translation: CSARLAGGPWET. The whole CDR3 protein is CSARLAGGPWETQYF.

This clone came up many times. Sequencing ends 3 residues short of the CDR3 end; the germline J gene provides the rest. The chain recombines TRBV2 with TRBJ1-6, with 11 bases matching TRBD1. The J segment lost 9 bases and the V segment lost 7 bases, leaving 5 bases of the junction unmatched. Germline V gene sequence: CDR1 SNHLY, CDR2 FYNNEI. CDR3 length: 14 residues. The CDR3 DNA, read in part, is TGTGCCAGCACCGCGGGACAGGGGGTTTCACCC. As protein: CASTAGQGVSP. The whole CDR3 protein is CASTAGQGVSPLHF.

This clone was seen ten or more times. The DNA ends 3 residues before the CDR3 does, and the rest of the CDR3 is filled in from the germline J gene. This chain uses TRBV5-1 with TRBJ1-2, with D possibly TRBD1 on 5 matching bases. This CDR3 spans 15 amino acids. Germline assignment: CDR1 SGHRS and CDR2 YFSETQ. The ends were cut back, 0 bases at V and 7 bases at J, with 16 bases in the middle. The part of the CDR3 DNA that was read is TGCGCCAGCAGCTTGGTGGTCAGGGATAGCGGTGGC. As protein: CASSLVVRDSGG. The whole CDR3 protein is CASSLVVRDSGGYTF.

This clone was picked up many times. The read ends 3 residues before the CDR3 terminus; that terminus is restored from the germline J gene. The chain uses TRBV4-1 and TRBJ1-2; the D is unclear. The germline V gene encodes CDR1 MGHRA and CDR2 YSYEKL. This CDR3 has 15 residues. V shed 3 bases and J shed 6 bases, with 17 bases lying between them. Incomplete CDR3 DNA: TGCGCCAGCAGCCAGTCTTTTCCAGGAGTCGATGGC. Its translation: CASSQSFPGVDG. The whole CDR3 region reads CASSQSFPGVDGYTF.

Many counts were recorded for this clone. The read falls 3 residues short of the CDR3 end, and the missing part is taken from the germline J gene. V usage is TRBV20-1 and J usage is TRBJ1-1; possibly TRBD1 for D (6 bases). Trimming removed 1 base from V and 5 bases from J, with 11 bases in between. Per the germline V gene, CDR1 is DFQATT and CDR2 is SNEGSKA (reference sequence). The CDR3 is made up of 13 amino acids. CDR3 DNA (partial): TGCAGTGCTAGAGGAGGGGGAAGGACTGAA. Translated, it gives CSARGGGRTE. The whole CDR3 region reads CSARGGGRTEAFF.

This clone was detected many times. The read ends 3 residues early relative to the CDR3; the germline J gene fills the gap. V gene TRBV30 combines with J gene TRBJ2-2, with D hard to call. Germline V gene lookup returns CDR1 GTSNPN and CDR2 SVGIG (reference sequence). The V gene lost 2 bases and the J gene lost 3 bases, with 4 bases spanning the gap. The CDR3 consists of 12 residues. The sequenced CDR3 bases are TGTGCCTGGAGTTTAGACACCGGGGAG. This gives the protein CAWSLDTGE. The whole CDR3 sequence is CAWSLDTGELFF.

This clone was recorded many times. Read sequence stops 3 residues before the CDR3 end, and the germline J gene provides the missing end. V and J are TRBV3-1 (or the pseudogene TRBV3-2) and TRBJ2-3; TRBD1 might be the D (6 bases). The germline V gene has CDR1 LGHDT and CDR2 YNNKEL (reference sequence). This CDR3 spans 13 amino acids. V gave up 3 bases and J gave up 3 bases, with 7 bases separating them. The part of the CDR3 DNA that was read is TGTGCCAGCAGCCAGGACAGAACAGATACG. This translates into CASSQDRTDT. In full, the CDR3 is CASSQDRTDTQYF.

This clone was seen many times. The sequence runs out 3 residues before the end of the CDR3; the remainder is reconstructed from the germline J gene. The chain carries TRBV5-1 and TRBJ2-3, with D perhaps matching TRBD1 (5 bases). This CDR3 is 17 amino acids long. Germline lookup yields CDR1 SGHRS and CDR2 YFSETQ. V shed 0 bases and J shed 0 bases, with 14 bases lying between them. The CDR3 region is CASSLGGRSKSTDTQYF. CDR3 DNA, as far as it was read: TGCGCCAGCAGCTTGGGGGGCAGATCGAAAAGCACAGATACG.

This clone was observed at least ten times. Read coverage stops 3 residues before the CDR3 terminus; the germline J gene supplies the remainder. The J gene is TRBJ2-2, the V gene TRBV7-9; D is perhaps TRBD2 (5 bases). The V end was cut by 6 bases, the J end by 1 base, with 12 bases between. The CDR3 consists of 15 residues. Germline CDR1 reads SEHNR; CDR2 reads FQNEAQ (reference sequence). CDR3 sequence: CASSSNSGNTGELFF. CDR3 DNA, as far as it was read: TGTGCCAGCAGTTCAAACAGCGGGAACACCGGGGAG. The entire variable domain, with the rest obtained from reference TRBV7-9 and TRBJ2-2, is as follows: DTGVSQNPRHKITKRGQNVTFRCDPISEHNRLYWYRQTLGQGPEFLTYFQNEAQLEKSRLLSDRFSAERPKGSFSTLEIQRTEQGDSAMYLCASSSNSGNTGELFFGEGSRLTVL.

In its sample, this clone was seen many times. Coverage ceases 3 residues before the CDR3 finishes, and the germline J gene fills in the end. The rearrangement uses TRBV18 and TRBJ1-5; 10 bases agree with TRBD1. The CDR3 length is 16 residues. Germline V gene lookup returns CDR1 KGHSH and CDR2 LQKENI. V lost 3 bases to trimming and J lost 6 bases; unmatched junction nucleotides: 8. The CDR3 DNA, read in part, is TGTGCCAGCTCACCCTCCGGACAGGGGGTCGGTCAGCCC. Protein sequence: CASSPSGQGVGQP. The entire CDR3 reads CASSPSGQGVGQPQHF. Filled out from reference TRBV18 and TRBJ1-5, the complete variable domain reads NAGVMQNPRHLVRRRGQEARLRCSPMKGHSHVYWYRQLPEEGLKFMVYLQKENIIDESGMPKERFSAEFPKEGPSILRIQQVVRGDSAAYFCASSPSGQGVGQPQHFGDGTRLSIL.

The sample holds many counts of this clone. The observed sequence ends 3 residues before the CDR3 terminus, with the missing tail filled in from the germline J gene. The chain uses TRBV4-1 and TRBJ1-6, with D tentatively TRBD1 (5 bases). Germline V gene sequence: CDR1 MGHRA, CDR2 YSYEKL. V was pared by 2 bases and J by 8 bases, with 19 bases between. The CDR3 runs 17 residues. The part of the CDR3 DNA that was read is TGCGCCAGCAGCCAAAAAGACGGGACTCCCCTCGATTCACCC. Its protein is CASSQKDGTPLDSP. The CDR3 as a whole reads CASSQKDGTPLDSPLHF.

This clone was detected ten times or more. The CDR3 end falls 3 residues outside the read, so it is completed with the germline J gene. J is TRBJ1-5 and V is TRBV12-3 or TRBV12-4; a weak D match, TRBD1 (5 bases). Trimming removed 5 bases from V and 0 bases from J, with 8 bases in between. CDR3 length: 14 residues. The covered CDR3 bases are TGTGCCAGCAGTGGGGGGAATAGCAATCAGCCC. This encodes CASSGGNSNQP. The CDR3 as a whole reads CASSGGNSNQPQHF.

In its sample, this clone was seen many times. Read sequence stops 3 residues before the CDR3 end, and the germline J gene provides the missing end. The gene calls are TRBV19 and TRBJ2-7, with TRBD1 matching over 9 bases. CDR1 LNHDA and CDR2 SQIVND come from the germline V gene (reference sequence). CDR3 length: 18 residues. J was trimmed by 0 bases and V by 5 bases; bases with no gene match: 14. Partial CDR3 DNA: TGTGCCAGTAGTGCCTCCGAGACAGGGGGTCCGAGCTCCTACGAG. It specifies CASSASETGGPSSYE. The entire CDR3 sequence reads CASSASETGGPSSYEQYF.

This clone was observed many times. The CDR3 reads CASSSPGQGLNGYTF. The part of the CDR3 DNA that was read is TGTGCCAGCAGCTCACCGGGACAGGGGCTGAACGGC. The J gene is TRBJ1-2, the V gene TRBV7-8; 10 bases are shared with TRBD1. The observed sequence ends 3 residues before the CDR3 terminus, with the missing tail filled in from the germline J gene. The CDR3 totals 15 residues. Germline assignment: CDR1 SGHVS and CDR2 FQNEAQ.

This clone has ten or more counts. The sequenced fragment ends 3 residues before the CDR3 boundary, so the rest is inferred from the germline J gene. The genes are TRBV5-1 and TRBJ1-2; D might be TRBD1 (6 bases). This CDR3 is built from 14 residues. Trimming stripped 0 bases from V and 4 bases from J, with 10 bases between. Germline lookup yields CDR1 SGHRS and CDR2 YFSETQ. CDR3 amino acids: CASSLGGQVYGYTF. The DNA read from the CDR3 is TGCGCCAGCAGCTTGGGGGGACAAGTCTATGGC.

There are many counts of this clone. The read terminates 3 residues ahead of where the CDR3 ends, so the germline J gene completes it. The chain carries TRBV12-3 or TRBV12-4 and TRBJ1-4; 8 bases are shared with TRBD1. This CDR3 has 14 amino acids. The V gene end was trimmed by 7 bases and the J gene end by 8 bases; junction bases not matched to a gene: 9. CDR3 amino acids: CASNRQGPGEKLFF. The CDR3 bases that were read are TGTGCCAGCAATAGACAGGGGCCCGGCGAAAAA.